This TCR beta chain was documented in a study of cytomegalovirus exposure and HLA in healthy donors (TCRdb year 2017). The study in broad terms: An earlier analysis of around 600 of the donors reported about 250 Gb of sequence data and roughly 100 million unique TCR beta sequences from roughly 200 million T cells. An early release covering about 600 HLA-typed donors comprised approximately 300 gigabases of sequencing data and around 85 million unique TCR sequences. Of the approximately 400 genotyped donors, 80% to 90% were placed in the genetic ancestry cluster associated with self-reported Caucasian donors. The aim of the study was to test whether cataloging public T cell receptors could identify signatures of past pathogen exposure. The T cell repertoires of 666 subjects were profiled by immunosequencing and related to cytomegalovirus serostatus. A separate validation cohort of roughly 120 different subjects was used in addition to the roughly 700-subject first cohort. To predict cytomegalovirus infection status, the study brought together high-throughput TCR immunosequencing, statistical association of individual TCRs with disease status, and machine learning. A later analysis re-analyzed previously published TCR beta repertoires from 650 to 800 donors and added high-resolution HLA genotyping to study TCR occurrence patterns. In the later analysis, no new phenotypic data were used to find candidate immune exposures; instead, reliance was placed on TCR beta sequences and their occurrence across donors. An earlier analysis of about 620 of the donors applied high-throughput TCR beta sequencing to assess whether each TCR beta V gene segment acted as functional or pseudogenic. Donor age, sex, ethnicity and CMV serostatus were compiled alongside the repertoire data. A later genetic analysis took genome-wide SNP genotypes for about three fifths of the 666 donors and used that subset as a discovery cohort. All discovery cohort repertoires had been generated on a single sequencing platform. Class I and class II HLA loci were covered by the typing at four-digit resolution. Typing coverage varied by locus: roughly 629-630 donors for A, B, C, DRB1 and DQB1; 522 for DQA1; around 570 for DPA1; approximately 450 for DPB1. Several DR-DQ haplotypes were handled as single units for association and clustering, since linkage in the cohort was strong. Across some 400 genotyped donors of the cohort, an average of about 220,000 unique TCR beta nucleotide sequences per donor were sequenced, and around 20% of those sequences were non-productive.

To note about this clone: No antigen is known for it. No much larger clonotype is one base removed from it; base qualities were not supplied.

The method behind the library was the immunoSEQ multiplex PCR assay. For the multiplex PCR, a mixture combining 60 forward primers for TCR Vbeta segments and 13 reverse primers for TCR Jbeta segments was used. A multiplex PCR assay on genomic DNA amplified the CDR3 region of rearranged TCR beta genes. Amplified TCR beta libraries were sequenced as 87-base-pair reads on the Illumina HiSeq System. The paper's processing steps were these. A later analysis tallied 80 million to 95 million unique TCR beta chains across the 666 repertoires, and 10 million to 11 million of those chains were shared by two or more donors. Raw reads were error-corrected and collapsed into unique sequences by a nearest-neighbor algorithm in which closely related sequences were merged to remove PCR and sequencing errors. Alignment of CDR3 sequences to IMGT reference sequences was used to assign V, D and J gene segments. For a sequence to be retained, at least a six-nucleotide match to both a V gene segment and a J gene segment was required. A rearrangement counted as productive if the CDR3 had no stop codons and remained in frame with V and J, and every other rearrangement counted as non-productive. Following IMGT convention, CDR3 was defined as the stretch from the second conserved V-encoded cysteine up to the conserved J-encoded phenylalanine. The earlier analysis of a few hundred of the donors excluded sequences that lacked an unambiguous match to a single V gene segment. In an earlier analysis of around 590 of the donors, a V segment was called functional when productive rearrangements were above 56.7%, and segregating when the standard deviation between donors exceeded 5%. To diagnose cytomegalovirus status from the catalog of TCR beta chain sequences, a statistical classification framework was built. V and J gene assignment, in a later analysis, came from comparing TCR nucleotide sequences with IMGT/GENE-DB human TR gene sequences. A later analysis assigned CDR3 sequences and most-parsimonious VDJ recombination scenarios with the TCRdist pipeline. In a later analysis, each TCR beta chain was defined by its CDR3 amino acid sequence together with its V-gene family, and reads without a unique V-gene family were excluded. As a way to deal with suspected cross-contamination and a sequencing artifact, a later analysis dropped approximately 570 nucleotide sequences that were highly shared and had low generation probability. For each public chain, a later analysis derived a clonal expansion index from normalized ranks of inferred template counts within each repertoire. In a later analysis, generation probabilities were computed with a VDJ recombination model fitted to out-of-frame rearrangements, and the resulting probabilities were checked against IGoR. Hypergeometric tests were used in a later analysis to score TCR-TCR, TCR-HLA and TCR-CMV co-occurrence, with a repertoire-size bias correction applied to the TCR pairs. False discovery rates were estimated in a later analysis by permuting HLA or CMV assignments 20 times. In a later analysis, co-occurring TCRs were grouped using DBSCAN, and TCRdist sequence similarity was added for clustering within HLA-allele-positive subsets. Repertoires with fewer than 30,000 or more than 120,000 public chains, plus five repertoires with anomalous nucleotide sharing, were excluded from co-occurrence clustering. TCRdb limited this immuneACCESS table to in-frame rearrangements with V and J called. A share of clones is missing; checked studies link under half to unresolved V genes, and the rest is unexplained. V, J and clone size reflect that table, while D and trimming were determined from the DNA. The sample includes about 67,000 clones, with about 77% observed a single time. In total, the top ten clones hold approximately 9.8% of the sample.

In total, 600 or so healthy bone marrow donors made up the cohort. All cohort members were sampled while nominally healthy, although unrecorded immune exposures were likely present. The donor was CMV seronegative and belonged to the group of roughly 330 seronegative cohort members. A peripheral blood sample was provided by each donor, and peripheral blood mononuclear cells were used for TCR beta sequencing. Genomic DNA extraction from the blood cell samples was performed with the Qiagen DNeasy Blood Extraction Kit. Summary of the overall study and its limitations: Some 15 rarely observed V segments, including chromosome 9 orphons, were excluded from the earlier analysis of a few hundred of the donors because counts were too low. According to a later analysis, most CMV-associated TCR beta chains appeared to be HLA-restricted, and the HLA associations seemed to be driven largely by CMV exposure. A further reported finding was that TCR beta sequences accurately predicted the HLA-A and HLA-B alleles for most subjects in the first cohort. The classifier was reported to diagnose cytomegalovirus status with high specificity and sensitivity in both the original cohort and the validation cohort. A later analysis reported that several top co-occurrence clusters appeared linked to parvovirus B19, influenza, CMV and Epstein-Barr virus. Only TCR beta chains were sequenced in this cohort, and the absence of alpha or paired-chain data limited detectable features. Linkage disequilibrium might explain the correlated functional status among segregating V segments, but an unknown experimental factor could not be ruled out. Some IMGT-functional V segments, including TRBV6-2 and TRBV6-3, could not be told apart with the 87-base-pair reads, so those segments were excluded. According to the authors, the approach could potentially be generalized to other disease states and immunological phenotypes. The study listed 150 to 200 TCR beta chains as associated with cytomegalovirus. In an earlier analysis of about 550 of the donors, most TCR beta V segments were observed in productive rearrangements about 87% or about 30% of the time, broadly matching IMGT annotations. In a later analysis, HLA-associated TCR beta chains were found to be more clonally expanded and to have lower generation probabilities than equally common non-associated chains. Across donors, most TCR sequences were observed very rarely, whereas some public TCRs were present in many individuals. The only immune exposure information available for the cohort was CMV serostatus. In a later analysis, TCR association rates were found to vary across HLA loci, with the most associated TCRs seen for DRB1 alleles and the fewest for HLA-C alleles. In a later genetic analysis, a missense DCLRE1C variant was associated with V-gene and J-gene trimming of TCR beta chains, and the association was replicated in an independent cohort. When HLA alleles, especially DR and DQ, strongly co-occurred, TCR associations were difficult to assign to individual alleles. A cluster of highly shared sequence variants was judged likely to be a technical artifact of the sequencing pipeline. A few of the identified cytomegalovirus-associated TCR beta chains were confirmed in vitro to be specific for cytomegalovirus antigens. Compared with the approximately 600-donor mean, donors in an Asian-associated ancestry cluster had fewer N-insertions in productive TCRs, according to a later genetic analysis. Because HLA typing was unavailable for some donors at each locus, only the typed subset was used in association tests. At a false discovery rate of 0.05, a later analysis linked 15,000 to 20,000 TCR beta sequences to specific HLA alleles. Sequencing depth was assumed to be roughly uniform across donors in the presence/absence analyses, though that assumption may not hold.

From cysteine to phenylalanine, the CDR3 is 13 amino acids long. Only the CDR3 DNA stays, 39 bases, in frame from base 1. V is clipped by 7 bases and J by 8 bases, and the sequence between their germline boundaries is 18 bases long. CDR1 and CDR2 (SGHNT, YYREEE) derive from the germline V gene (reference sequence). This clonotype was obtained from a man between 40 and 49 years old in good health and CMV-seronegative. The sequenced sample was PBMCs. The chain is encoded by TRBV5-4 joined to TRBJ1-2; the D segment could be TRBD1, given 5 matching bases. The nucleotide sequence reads TGTGCCAGCGGGGCCCCAAGGGATCAAGGCTACACCTTC. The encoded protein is CASGAPRDQGYTF.